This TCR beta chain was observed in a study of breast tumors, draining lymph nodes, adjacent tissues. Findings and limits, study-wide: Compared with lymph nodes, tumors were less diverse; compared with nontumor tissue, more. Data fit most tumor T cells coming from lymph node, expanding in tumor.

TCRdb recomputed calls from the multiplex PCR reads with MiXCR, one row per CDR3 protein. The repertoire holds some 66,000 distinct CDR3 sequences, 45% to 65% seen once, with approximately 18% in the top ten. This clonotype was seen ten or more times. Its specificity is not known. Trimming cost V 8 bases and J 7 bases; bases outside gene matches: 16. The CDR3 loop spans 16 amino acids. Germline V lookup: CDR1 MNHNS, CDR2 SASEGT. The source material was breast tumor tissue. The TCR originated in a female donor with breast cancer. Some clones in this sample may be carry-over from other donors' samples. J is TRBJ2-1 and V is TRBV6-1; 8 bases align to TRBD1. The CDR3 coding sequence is TGTGCCAGCTCAGGGGGCGCCCATATTCCCGAAAATGAGCAGTTCTTC. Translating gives CASSGGAHIPENEQFF.